A single sample gave rise to the 23 T cell receptor beta chains below, sequenced in a study of Ad26.COV2.S vaccination and SARS-CoV-2 variants. Here immunoSEQ multiplex PCR was the method, and the copy in TCRdb shows in-frame clones only, minus some. The sample lists 40,000 to 55,000 clones, around 83% seen once, with more than 45% in the top ten. The specimen was peripheral blood, collected after recovery from COVID-19. The receptors originated from a human donor who had recovered from COVID-19.

This sequence joins TRBV28 and TRBJ1-5; the D gene is possibly TRBD1 (6 bases). The V and J ends lost 7 bases and 5 bases respectively, with 9 bases between them. CDR3 length: 12 residues. Germline V gene data show CDR1 as MDHEN and CDR2 as SYDVKM. As DNA, the CDR3 is TGTGCCAGCAACAGGGCGGATCAGCCCCAGCATTTT. Translated, it gives CASNRADQPQHF. Full variable domain (missing parts from reference TRBV28 and TRBJ1-5): DVKVTQSSRYLVKRTGEKVFLECVQDMDHENMFWYRQDPGLGLRLIYFSYDVKMKEKGDIPEGYSVSREKKERFSLILESASTNQTSMYLCASNRADQPQHFGDGTRLSIL.

CDR3 loop: CASRSTGQGEQYF. CDR3 nucleotide sequence: TGTGCCAGCAGGTCAACGGGACAAGGCGAGCAGTACTTC. V gene TRBV6-5 combines with J gene TRBJ2-7; D perhaps matches TRBD1 (6 bases). CDR1 and CDR2 from the germline V gene are MNHEY and SVGAGI. This CDR3 is built from 13 residues. The V end was cut by 6 bases, the J end by 6 bases, with 15 bases between.

The chain links TRBV6-4 to TRBJ1-5; D is uncertain. The germline V gene encodes CDR1 MRHNA and CDR2 SNTAGT. This CDR3 region has 16 residues. V lost 3 bases to trimming and J lost 0 bases, with 12 bases between them. The CDR3 is CASSEREPYSNQPQHF. CDR3 sequence (DNA): TGTGCCAGCAGTGAGAGGGAACCGTATAGCAATCAGCCCCAGCATTTT.

The V and J genes are TRBV21-1 and TRBJ1-3. TRBV21-1 is recorded as a pseudogene. This CDR3 comprises 16 residues. The CDR3: CASSKVGGYGGNTIYF. DNA of the CDR3: TGTGCCAGCAGCAAAGTAGGAGGGTACGGCGGAAACACCATATATTTT.

The gene calls are TRBV18 and TRBJ2-3; D ambiguous. CDR3 length equals 11 residues. Germline V CDR1 and CDR2: KGHSH, LQKENI. Trimming cost V 10 bases and J 3 bases, with 8 bases left between them. CDR3 DNA sequence: TGTGCCACCCCGGAGACAGATACGCAGTATTTT. Encoded protein: CATPETDTQYF. Based on the CDR3 plus reference TRBV18 and TRBJ2-3, the full variable domain is NAGVMQNPRHLVRRRGQEARLRCSPMKGHSHVYWYRQLPEEGLKFMVYLQKENIIDESGMPKERFSAEFPKEGPSILRIQQVVRGDSAAYFCATPETDTQYFGPGTRLTVL.

The gene calls are TRBV3-1 (or the pseudogene TRBV3-2) and TRBJ1-3; possibly TRBD1 for D (5 bases). V was clipped by 0 bases and J by 15 bases, with 12 bases between them. The V gene's germline CDR1 is LGHDT and CDR2 YNNKEL (reference sequence). The CDR3 consists of 12 residues. The CDR3 region is CASSQDRQGRYF. The CDR3 coding sequence is TGTGCCAGCAGCCAAGATCGGCAGGGTCGATATTTT.

V and J are TRBV7-9 and TRBJ1-5, with unresolved D. V gave up 8 bases and J gave up 3 bases, with 17 bases separating them. Germline-derived CDR1 and CDR2 are SEHNR and FQNEAQ (reference sequence). This CDR3 is built from 15 residues. This CDR3 is CASAERAGINQPQHF. For the CDR3, the DNA is TGTGCCAGCGCCGAAAGGGCAGGAATCAATCAGCCCCAGCATTTT.

The rearrangement links TRBV5-6 to TRBJ2-5; TRBD2 matches 13 bases. Trimming cost V 6 bases and J 0 bases; bases outside gene matches: 11. In germline, CDR1 is SGHDT, CDR2 YYEEEE. The CDR3 loop spans 18 amino acids. The CDR3 loop reads CASTRTSGGPYYQETQYF. CDR3 nucleotide sequence: TGTGCCAGCACCCGGACTAGCGGGGGACCCTACTACCAAGAGACCCAGTACTTC.

Only a few counts were recorded for this clone. The V and J genes are TRBV21-1 and TRBJ1-2; the table assigns TRBD1, which was not confirmed against the DNA. TRBV21-1 is an annotated pseudogene. The CDR3 is 15 amino acids. CDR3 sequence: CASSKDVTGNYGYTF. The CDR3 DNA is TGTGCCAGCAGCAAAGATGTAACAGGGAACTATGGCTACACCTTC.

The count of this clone is one. V is TRBV5-6 and J is TRBJ1-1; D is uncertain. V was cut by 0 bases and J by 1 base, with 7 bases left in between. CDR3 length: 14 residues. Germline CDR1 and CDR2: SGHDT and YYEEEE. In DNA form, the CDR3 reads TGTGCCAGCAGCTTGGCCCTCGGGAACACTGAAGCTTTCTTT. Translating it yields CASSLALGNTEAFF. The full variable domain, in which reference TRBV5-6 and TRBJ1-1 provide the parts outside the CDR3, is DAGVTQSPTHLIKTRGQQVTLRCSPKSGHDTVSWYQQALGQGPQFIFQYYEEEERQRGNFPDRFSGHQFPNYSSELNVNALLLGDSALYLCASSLALGNTEAFFGQGTRLTVV.

As DNA, the CDR3 is TGTGCCAGTAGTATAGGAGACCAAGAGTTCTATGGCTACACCTTC. It codes for CASSIGDQEFYGYTF. The gene calls are TRBV19 and TRBJ1-2; D uncertain. From germline, CDR1 is LNHDA and CDR2 SQIVND (reference sequence). This CDR3 has 15 residues. V lost 1 base to trimming and J lost 4 bases, with 13 bases between them. Drawing the rest from reference TRBV19 and TRBJ1-2, the complete variable domain is DGGITQSPKYLFRKEGQNVTLSCEQNLNHDAMYWYRQDPGQGLRLIYYSQIVNDFQKGDIAEGYSVSREKKESFPLTVTSAQKNPTAFYLCASSIGDQEFYGYTFGSGTRLTVV.

The V and J genes are TRBV3-1 (or the pseudogene TRBV3-2) and TRBJ1-1; tentatively, D is TRBD1 (5 bases). Germline V gene lookup returns CDR1 LGHDT and CDR2 YNNKEL (reference sequence). The CDR3 spans 15 residues. Deletions cut 7 bases from V and 1 base from J, with 16 bases between. In DNA form, the CDR3 reads TGTGCCAGCACTCCATTTCGGGGACCGAACACTGAAGCTTTCTTT. Its translation: CASTPFRGPNTEAFF.

This rearrangement joins TRBV18 to TRBJ2-1; D gene uncertain. The V gene's germline CDR1 is KGHSH and CDR2 LQKENI. V gave up 2 bases and J gave up 10 bases, with 15 bases separating them. The CDR3 covers 14 residues. CDR3: CASSPVSGSHEQFF. CDR3 sequence (DNA): TGTGCCAGCTCACCAGTTTCCGGGTCCCACGAGCAGTTCTTC.

V gene TRBV9 combines with J gene TRBJ1-2; D remains ambiguous. The CDR3 is 14 residues long. Trimming removed 2 bases from V and 8 bases from J, with 16 bases in between. Germline-derived CDR1 and CDR2 are SGDLS and YYNGEE. In DNA, the CDR3 is TGTGCCAGCAGCGTTTATGCGGGGAACGACGGCTACACCTTC. It translates to CASSVYAGNDGYTF. Filled out from reference TRBV9 and TRBJ1-2, the complete variable domain reads DSGVTQTPKHLITATGQRVTLRCSPRSGDLSVYWYQQSLDQGLQFLIQYYNGEERAKGNILERFSAQQFPDLHSELNLSSLELGDSALYFCASSVYAGNDGYTFGSGTRLTVV.

This rearrangement joins TRBV30 to TRBJ1-5; 10 bases agree with TRBD1. The CDR3 length is 16 residues. Unmatched junction bases numbered 2, after V lost 0 bases and J lost 0 bases. The germline V gene has CDR1 GTSNPN and CDR2 SVGIG (reference sequence). Here the CDR3 DNA reads TGTGCCTGGAGTGTAGGGACAGGGGATAGCAATCAGCCCCAGCATTTT. It translates to CAWSVGTGDSNQPQHF.

The chain links TRBV6-6 to TRBJ1-5; no definite D call. Between the trimmed V and J ends, which lost 7 bases and 6 bases, there was a span of 13 bases. CDR3 length: 13 amino acids. Germline V lookup: CDR1 MNHNY, CDR2 SVGAGI (reference sequence). CDR3 bases: TGTGCCAGCAAAGGAGGGTCGATTCAGCCCCAGCATTTT. This codes for CASKGGSIQPQHF.

The genes are TRBV5-1 and TRBJ2-7, with D possibly being TRBD1 or TRBD2 (6 bases each). Germline assignment: CDR1 SGHRS and CDR2 YFSETQ. Trimming cost V 5 bases and J 2 bases, with 17 bases left between them. The CDR3 loop spans 15 amino acids. The CDR3 DNA follows: TGCGCCAGCAGTTCCCGCCGGGGGCCGGCCTACGAGCAGTACTTC. Its protein product is CASSSRRGPAYEQYF.

V gene TRBV6-5 combines with J gene TRBJ2-3, with a tentative D call TRBD2 (6 bases). The CDR3 sequence is 15 residues long. Per germline, CDR1 MNHEY and CDR2 SVGAGI. V lost 4 bases to trimming and J lost 2 bases, with 13 bases between them. CDR3 sequence reads: CASSSGSLYTDTQYF. In nucleotides, the CDR3 is TGTGCCAGCAGTTCCGGGAGTTTATACACAGATACGCAGTATTTT.

The chain joins TRBV19 to TRBJ1-2, with D unresolved. V lost 6 bases, J lost 5 bases, and 13 bases lay in between. The germline V gene encodes CDR1 LNHDA and CDR2 SQIVND (reference sequence). The CDR3 spans 13 residues. CDR3: CASSQEGFYGYTF. The CDR3 DNA sequence: TGTGCCAGTAGCCAGGAAGGGTTTTATGGCTACACCTTC.

This chain uses TRBV6-6 with TRBJ2-5, with D possibly being TRBD2 (5 bases). The CDR3 extends over 14 amino acids. The germline V and J ends were trimmed by 5 bases and 6 bases, with 16 bases remaining between them. Germline loops: CDR1 MNHNY, CDR2 SVGAGI (reference sequence). CDR3 loop: CASSPRTASKTQYF. The CDR3 DNA reads as TGTGCCAGCAGTCCCCGGACTGCCTCGAAGACCCAGTACTTC.

V is TRBV30 and J is TRBJ2-1, with D possibly being TRBD2 (5 bases). CDR1 and CDR2 (germline): GTSNPN, SVGIG (reference sequence). The CDR3 has 16 amino acids. The V end was cut by 5 bases, the J end by 6 bases, with 23 bases between. CDR3 sequence: CAWGGFGRLAGNEQFF. As DNA, the CDR3 is TGTGCCTGGGGCGGTTTCGGTCGCCTAGCTGGCAATGAGCAGTTCTTC.

The CDR3 loop reads CASSSTSGTETGELFF. In nucleotides, the CDR3 is TGTGCCAGCAGCTCGACTAGCGGGACGGAAACCGGGGAGCTGTTTTTT. The genes are TRBV7-8 and TRBJ2-2, with TRBD2 matching over 11 bases. Trimming removed 4 bases from V and 5 bases from J; junction bases left unmatched: 6. There are 16 residues in the CDR3. Germline V CDR1 and CDR2: SGHVS, FQNEAQ. The whole variable domain, remainder taken from reference TRBV7-8 and TRBJ2-2, is GAGVSQSPRYKVAKRGQDVALRCDPISGHVSLFWYQQALGQGPEFLTYFQNEAQLDKSGLPSDRFFAERPEGSVSTLKIQRTQQEDSAVYLCASSSTSGTETGELFFGEGSRLTVL.

The table lists this clone with a count of one. The CDR3 loop reads CASRPQEVGEQYV. The CDR3 DNA is TGCGCCAGCAGGCCACAAGAAGTGGGCGAGCAGTACGTC. The chain joins TRBV5-1 to TRBJ2-7; D unresolved. This CDR3 has 13 residues. In germline, CDR1 is SGHRS, CDR2 YFSETQ. The ends were cut back, 5 bases at V and 6 bases at J, with 15 bases in the middle.